This TCR beta chain is drawn from a study of T cells after posttransplantation cyclophosphamide. This CDR3 spans 14 amino acids. Trimming shortened V by 5 bases and J by 9 bases, and 19 bases separated the two germline ends. CDR1 and CDR2 from the germline V gene are SGHTA and FQGNSA. Of note for this clone: Its antigen remains unknown.

This related bone marrow graft donor gave peripheral blood on the day of marrow donation. TCRdb's table, derived via immunoSEQ multiplex PCR, lists solely in-frame clones and lacks some. The data show 20,000 to 25,000 clones, approximately 73% seen once. Whole-study findings and limits: Recipient CMV seropositivity and CMV reactivation strongly tracked TRB clonality.

The V and J genes are TRBV7-2 and TRBJ2-5; unclear D gene. The specimen sequenced was memory CD4+ T cells sorted from PBMCs. The source is a woman aged 60-70 years in good health, CMV-negative, and a related stem cell transplant donor. The CDR3 protein is CASSPQRGPRAQYF. The CDR3 DNA is TGTGCCAGCAGCCCCCAGCGCGGCCCACGGGCCCAGTACTTC.